This passage covers 24 T cell receptor beta chains from one sample sequenced in a study of blood T cells in healthy people across ages. PCR was performed a second time for roughly 7 to 11 cycles using a sample-barcoded 5' primer and a J-beta primer mix. MiXCR, run by TCRdb on the 5' RACE reads, gives a single entry per CDR3 protein. This repertoire shows roughly 800,000 distinct CDR3 sequences, approximately 25% found once; its top ten account for 3.7%. The same sample was also studied in work on T cells of mothers and their children.

Material: blood. All receptors come from a boy aged 5-17 years in good health.

This clonotype was observed a few times. The chain joins TRBV15 to TRBJ1-2; D gene unclear. Per the germline V gene, CDR1 is LNHNV and CDR2 is YYDKDF (reference sequence). The CDR3 contains 13 residues. V dropped 4 bases and J dropped 3 bases, with 9 bases sitting between them. As DNA, the CDR3 is TGTGCCACCAGCATACCCACGCACTATGGCTACACCTTC. Its translation is CATSIPTHYGYTF.

The V gene is TRBV4-3, the J gene TRBJ2-3; 9 positions match TRBD2. This CDR3 contains 17 residues. The V gene's germline CDR1 is LGHNA and CDR2 YSLEER. The ends lost 0 bases at V and 6 bases at J; junction bases unmatched: 10. The CDR3 nucleotides are TGCGCCAGCAGCCAAGAAAAGGCTAGCGGGGTTTTGGATACGCAGTATTTT. Amino acid sequence: CASSQEKASGVLDTQYF.

V and J are TRBV6-2 or TRBV6-3 and TRBJ1-1; D gene unclear. CDR1 MNHEY and CDR2 SVGEGT come from the germline V gene. The V end lost 11 bases, the J end lost 8 bases, and 15 bases lay between the germline ends. The CDR3 runs 11 residues. The CDR3 sequence: CAASWAREAFF. CDR3 DNA sequence: TGTGCCGCAAGCTGGGCCCGAGAAGCTTTCTTT.

The rearrangement links TRBV2 to TRBJ1-4; weak D call: TRBD1 (6 bases). Germline CDR1 SNHLY, CDR2 FYNNEI. The V end lost 7 bases, the J end lost 7 bases, and 16 bases lay between the germline ends. The CDR3 loop spans 14 amino acids. The CDR3 loop is CASTDKWDTEKLFF. CDR3 nucleotide sequence: TGTGCCAGCACCGATAAGTGGGACACTGAAAAACTGTTTTTT.

Many counts were recorded for this clonotype. V usage is TRBV25-1 and J usage is TRBJ2-5; tentative D call: TRBD1 (6 bases). This CDR3 is 14 amino acids long. Trimming pared 3 bases from V and 2 bases from J, leaving 10 bases between. The V gene's germline CDR1 is MGHDK and CDR2 SYGVNS. The CDR3 spells CASSELQGQETQYF. In DNA, the CDR3 is TGTGCCAGCAGTGAGTTACAGGGTCAAGAGACCCAGTACTTC.

This chain links TRBV20-1 with TRBJ2-3; TRBD2 matches at 7 bases. Germline CDR1 is DFQATT and CDR2 is SNEGSKA (reference sequence). V shed 1 base, J shed 3 bases, and the junction held 16 bases outside the gene matches. The CDR3 loop spans 18 amino acids. CDR3 nucleotide sequence: TGCAGTGCTAGAGGTACCGGGTCTAGCGGAAAATTTACAGATACGCAGTATTTT. Translating gives CSARGTGSSGKFTDTQYF.

This clonotype was recorded many times. The chain is built from TRBV29-1 and TRBJ2-3, with TRBD2 matching 7 bases. The CDR3 runs 13 residues. The V and J ends lost 4 bases and 0 bases, in that order; junction bases with no gene match: 1. CDR1 and CDR2 from the germline V gene are SQVTM and ANQGSEA. The CDR3 spells CSVAGGSTDTQYF. As DNA, the CDR3 is TGCAGCGTTGCCGGGGGGAGCACAGATACGCAGTATTTT.

This clonotype was found many times. The rearrangement links TRBV28 to TRBJ2-5; D unresolved. V was shortened by 6 bases and J by 0 bases, with 5 bases between the two germline ends. Per the germline V gene, CDR1 is MDHEN and CDR2 is SYDVKM. The CDR3 spans 12 residues. DNA of the CDR3: TGTGCCAGCAGAGGGTACCAAGAGACCCAGTACTTC. It is translated as CASRGYQETQYF.

V usage is TRBV4-3 and J usage is TRBJ2-1; TRBD2 matches 11 bases. The V segment lost 4 bases and the J segment 6 bases; nucleotides outside the gene matches: 11. This CDR3 contains 17 residues. Germline V gene data show CDR1 as LGHNA and CDR2 as YSLEER. CDR3 loop: CASSPRHSGRDFNEQFF. The DNA for the CDR3 is TGCGCCAGCAGCCCCAGACATAGCGGGAGGGATTTCAATGAGCAGTTCTTC.

The chain uses TRBV6-5 and TRBJ1-4; D ambiguous. Germline CDR1 reads MNHEY; CDR2 reads SVGAGI. The ends were cut back, 4 bases at V and 4 bases at J, with 13 bases in the middle. The CDR3 has 15 residues. The chain's CDR3 is CASSLLGKSNEKLFF. CDR3 nucleotides: TGTGCCAGCAGTTTATTGGGCAAAAGTAATGAAAAACTGTTTTTT.

The rearrangement uses TRBV7-2 and TRBJ2-5; 8 bases are a match to TRBD2. Losses at the gene ends were 3 bases for V and 3 bases for J; bases not matched to a gene: 33. This CDR3 has 24 amino acids. Germline V gives CDR1 SGHTA, CDR2 FQGNSA. CDR3 nucleotide sequence: TGTGCCAGCAGCTTTGTTAGCAGTCGGAGAAGAGGGGTGGGGAGCGGGAGTCTGAAAGAGACCCAGTACTTC. Its protein product is CASSFVSSRRRGVGSGSLKETQYF.

The chain links TRBV4-3 to TRBJ2-5, with D possibly matching TRBD1 (6 bases). V lost 0 bases to trimming and J lost 5 bases, with 16 bases between them. The length of the CDR3 is 16 residues. Germline lookup yields CDR1 LGHNA and CDR2 YSLEER. As DNA, the CDR3 is TGCGCCAGCAGCCAAGATGTCCAGGGGTTGAAGGAGACCCAGTACTTC. Protein: CASSQDVQGLKETQYF.

This clonotype was observed a few times. This chain links TRBV4-3 with TRBJ1-2; D gene ambiguous. This CDR3 spans 15 amino acids. CDR1 LGHNA and CDR2 YSLEER come from the germline V gene. V lost 1 base and J 8 bases, leaving 17 bases between the germline ends. The CDR3 protein is CASSQVMTSARGYTF. The CDR3 region has the DNA TGCGCCAGCAGCCAAGTTATGACCTCCGCGAGGGGCTACACCTTC.

The rearrangement joins TRBV7-9 to TRBJ2-4; D is unresolved. This CDR3 has 15 residues. Trimming shortened V by 1 base and J by 0 bases, and 7 bases separated the two germline ends. Germline loops: CDR1 SEHNR, CDR2 FQNEAQ (reference sequence). In nucleotides, the CDR3 is TGTGCCAGCAGCTTAGTTACGGTAGCCAAAAACATTCAGTACTTC. Protein: CASSLVTVAKNIQYF.

Only a few counts were recorded for this clonotype. The chain links TRBV5-1 to TRBJ2-7; a weak D match, TRBD2 (5 bases). Per germline, CDR1 SGHRS and CDR2 YFSETQ. CDR3 length: 16 amino acids. Trimming removed 2 bases at V and 0 bases at J, with 15 bases between. CDR3 sequence (DNA): TGCGCCAGCAGCTTTGGTTCAGGACTCCTCTCCTACGAGCAGTACTTC. It specifies CASSFGSGLLSYEQYF.

This clonotype has more than one count but fewer than ten. This CDR3 is CATSTVGTSGLYEQYF. The CDR3 DNA reads TGTGCCACCAGCACTGTCGGAACTAGCGGACTCTACGAGCAGTACTTC. V and J are TRBV15 and TRBJ2-7; 8 bases match TRBD2. The CDR3 is 16 amino acids. CDR1 is LNHNV, CDR2 YYDKDF, per germline (reference sequence). Unmatched junction bases numbered 11, after V lost 4 bases and J lost 3 bases.

This clonotype was recorded a few times. The rearrangement joins TRBV12-3 or TRBV12-4 to TRBJ2-7; D gene uncertain. Trimming took off 2 bases at V and 5 bases at J, with 4 bases between the two ends. The CDR3 covers 11 residues. The CDR3 DNA sequence: TGTGCCAGCAGTTTAATGGACGAGCAGTACTTC. Translating gives CASSLMDEQYF.

This clonotype was recorded a few times. One junction end does not reproduce the germline sequence, and a read error may be involved. The chain links TRBV28 to TRBJ2-1; 7 bases are a match to TRBD2. CDR3 length: 14 amino acids. Germline CDR1 MDHEN, CDR2 SYDVKM. In DNA form, the CDR3 reads TGTGCCAGTGGGACGGGACTATCCAAAGAGACCCAGTGCTTC. Its translation is CASGTGLSKETQCF.

CDR3 sequence (DNA): TGCGCCAGCAGCCCAGGACGCAGGGATTGGGTTGCAACTAATGAAAAACTGTTTTTT. Translating it yields CASSPGRRDWVATNEKLFF. This chain uses TRBV4-3 with TRBJ1-4, with D possibly TRBD1 on 5 matching bases. Germline loops: CDR1 LGHNA, CDR2 YSLEER. V was pared by 4 bases and J by 0 bases, with 21 bases between. The CDR3 totals 19 residues.

This chain joins TRBV9 and TRBJ2-1; 11 nucleotides match TRBD2. Germline CDR1 SGDLS, CDR2 YYNGEE. The V gene end was trimmed by 2 bases and the J gene end by 7 bases; junction bases not matched to a gene: 5. The CDR3 spans 15 residues. CDR3 protein: CASSVSGRAGNEQFF. The CDR3 DNA reads TGTGCCAGCAGCGTTAGCGGGAGGGCGGGGAATGAGCAGTTCTTC.

Comments on this clonotype: One junction end disagrees with the germline gene, perhaps due to a read error. The V call is TRBV5-1, the J call TRBJ2-3; 10 bases fit TRBD1. Germline CDR1 SGHRS, CDR2 YFSETQ. The CDR3 loop spans 16 amino acids. The CDR3 sequence is CANSTAGTGGTDTQYF. The DNA of the CDR3 is TGCGCCAACAGCACCGCCGGGACAGGGGGCACAGATACGCAGTATTTT.

The chain uses TRBV13 and TRBJ2-4; 7 bases agree with TRBD2. This CDR3 comprises 13 residues. With V trimmed by 9 bases and J by 7 bases, 9 bases remained unmatched. Germline lookup yields CDR1 PRHDT and CDR2 FYEKMQ (reference sequence). The CDR3 loop is CASKAGARNIQYF. CDR3 nucleotides: TGTGCCAGTAAGGCGGGAGCTCGGAACATTCAGTACTTC.

CDR3 amino acids: CSVRRLDGAGELFF. The CDR3 DNA sequence: TGCAGCGTTCGTCGCTTGGACGGGGCCGGGGAGCTGTTTTTT. V gene TRBV29-1 combines with J gene TRBJ2-2, with D perhaps matching TRBD2 (5 bases). V was trimmed by 5 bases and J by 6 bases, leaving 16 bases between them. CDR1 is SQVTM and CDR2 is ANQGSEA in the germline V gene. CDR3 length equals 14 residues.

This clonotype has just a few counts. The chain couples TRBV28 to TRBJ2-5, with D perhaps TRBD1 (6 bases). Germline V gene data show CDR1 as MDHEN and CDR2 as SYDVKM. The V end was cut by 2 bases, the J end by 4 bases, with 14 bases between. This CDR3 contains 15 residues. Here the CDR3 DNA reads TGTGCCAGCAGTTTAGCGGTAACACAGGGAGAGACCCAGTACTTC. It is translated as CASSLAVTQGETQYF.